Described below is a single T cell receptor (beta chain) sequence and its context. Its specificity is unknown. The data belong to a study of T cells after posttransplantation cyclophosphamide. General study results and limits: Recipient CMV seropositivity and CMV reactivation strongly tracked TRB clonality.

Cells defined as naive were viable CD3+CD4+ or CD3+CD8+ and CCR7+CD45RA+CD45RO-CD95-CD27+CD28+. The related graft donor's blood sample was taken on the day of bone marrow donation. Germline CDR1 SEHNR, CDR2 FQNEAQ (reference sequence). Trimming left V 7 bases short and J 9 bases short, with 24 bases between. The length of the CDR3 is 15 residues. Sequenced by immunoSEQ multiplex PCR; TCRdb stores in-frame clones only, minus some. The data show fewer than 25,000 clones, over 95% seen once. Sequencing used naive CD4+ T cells sorted from PBMCs. This chain links TRBV7-9 with TRBJ2-5, with a possible D match to TRBD2 (5 bases). The source is a man aged 50-59 years in good health, CMV-negative, and a related stem cell transplant donor. CDR3 sequence reads: CASIPVARRKSAQYF. For the CDR3, the DNA is TGTGCCAGCATTCCGGTAGCGAGGCGGAAGAGCGCCCAGTACTTC.